Listed below are T cell receptor beta chains from one sample, sequenced in a study of cytomegalovirus exposure and HLA in healthy donors. The table came from immunoSEQ multiplex PCR; TCRdb's copy has only in-frame clones and leaves some out. The sample has more than 80,000 clones, approximately 96% seen once; the top ten hold about 1.3%. What was sequenced was PBMCs. These receptors all come from a woman aged 18-29 years in good health and CMV-seronegative. Both conserved end residues are part of each CDR3.

j_call v_call cdr3_aa
TRBJ2-7 TRBV19 CASSISGGALTYEQYF
TRBJ2-1 TRBV7-2 CASSLVVSGSEQFF
TRBJ2-5 TRBV27 CASSPPGGLETQYF
TRBJ1-4 TRBV4-1 CASTPGAGAPTNEKLFF
TRBJ2-5 TRBV6-1 CASSEFGREAQYF
TRBJ2-7 TRBV28 CASSDLSGRAYEQYF
TRBJ2-6 TRBV15 CATRDRVGANVLTF
TRBJ1-2 TRBV7-8 CASSLDRDYGYTF
TRBJ1-2 TRBV19 CASQTQGFGYTF
TRBJ2-5 TRBV5-1 CASSLRQGTQETQYF
TRBJ2-7 TRBV7-8 CASSKTNSYEQYF
TRBJ2-1 TRBV5-1 CASSLGTGTSSYNEQFF
TRBJ2-7 TRBV18 CASSTNRDTYEQYF
TRBJ2-3 TRBV5-4 CASSQTSGRYSTHTQYF
TRBJ1-1 TRBV6-5 CASSYLGAAFF
TRBJ2-5 TRBV28 CASTLRGGRGETQYF
TRBJ2-3 TRBV9 CASSASGLSTDTQYF
TRBJ2-7 TRBV27 CASSSRGSYEQYF
TRBJ2-1 TRBV20-1 CSASTRSEQFF
TRBJ2-1 TRBV5-4 CATRTSANEQFF
TRBJ2-5 TRBV5-1 CASSLSRETQYF
TRBJ2-7 TRBV5-1 CASSLVQGSYEQYF
TRBJ2-1 TRBV5-1 CASSLTTANYNEQFF
TRBJ2-3 TRBV10-3 CAISETIGDTQYF
TRBJ2-7 TRBV18 CASSLGLDYEQYF
TRBJ1-2 TRBV7-9 CASSLEGQGPSLLYGYTF
TRBJ1-1 TRBV28 CASSQTIQAFF
TRBJ1-5 TRBV7-9 CASSLVRPGGGFQPQHF
TRBJ2-7 TRBV28 CASRTLAGDTDEQYF
TRBJ2-7 TRBV19 CASSPRGGVSYEQYF
TRBJ1-1 TRBV6-5 CASRLQTGTEAFF
TRBJ2-1 TRBV7-8 CASSSRQGGSGRAINEQFF
TRBJ2-5 TRBV6-5 CASSYSPSDSTETQYF
TRBJ2-3 TRBV6-5 CASSLIQATDTQYF
TRBJ1-2 TRBV11-2 CASSTGIGYTF
TRBJ1-1 TRBV28 CASSLADRETFF
TRBJ2-4 TRBV29-1 CSVAVGGALANIQYF
TRBJ2-4 TRBV7-9 CASSSRGINIQYF
TRBJ2-1 TRBV6-4 CASSDSYGTSSYNEQFF
TRBJ2-1 TRBV19 CASNPQRRYSEQFF
TRBJ2-1 TRBV4-1 CASSESPGLGVNEQFF
TRBJ2-1 TRBV30 CAWSVGRGSEQFF
TRBJ1-2 TRBV10-2 CASSESKDRGHRGYTF
TRBJ1-1 TRBV25-1 CASSESEGVNTEAFF
TRBJ1-1 TRBV10-3 CAISAGTGLGSTEAFF
TRBJ1-4 TRBV27 CASSLSGVRVSEKLFF
TRBJ2-1 TRBV10-3 CAIAAGGGNEQFF
TRBJ1-2 TRBV28 CASSNPGQGGYGYTF
TRBJ1-4 TRBV19 CASRPGTEGTNEKLFF
TRBJ2-1 TRBV2 CASLREDEQFF
TRBJ1-2 TRBV9 CASSEGDIYGYTF
TRBJ2-5 TRBV7-9 CASSLRGQSGQQETQYF
TRBJ2-1 TRBV28 CASRVGGNEQFF
TRBJ2-3 TRBV25-1 CASSDTGLTDTQYF
TRBJ1-1 TRBV27 CASSKQGRYTEAFF